A single sample is the source of the 32 T cell receptor beta chains below, sequenced in a study of T cells in Graves' hyperthyroidism and ophthalmopathy. Amplification yielded TCR beta CDR3 regions, with RNA transcripts as the source. The TCR CDR3 first-round RT-PCR relied on the HTBI primer set. TCRdb analysed the multiplex PCR reads with MiXCR anew, one entry per CDR3 protein. The sample has roughly 720,000 distinct CDR3 sequences, 17% seen once. What was sequenced was blood. The source is a man between 45 and 60 years old with Graves' hyperthyroidism.

The chain links TRBV10-1 to TRBJ2-2, with D tentatively TRBD2 (5 bases). The CDR3 is 14 amino acids. V lost 4 bases and J lost 2, with 8 bases in between. Germline V gives CDR1 WNHNN, CDR2 SYGVQD (reference sequence). CDR3 amino acids: CASSAGINTGELFF. Here the CDR3 DNA reads TGCGCCAGCAGTGCCGGGATCAACACCGGGGAGCTGTTTTTT.

This sequence joins TRBV6-5 and TRBJ1-1, with 8 bases fitting TRBD1. Germline CDR1 and CDR2: MNHEY and SVGAGI. J was trimmed by 5 bases and V by 0 bases; bases with no gene match: 5. The CDR3 has 15 residues. The CDR3 DNA reads TGTGCCAGCAGTTACTCGACAGGGGTGAGGACTGAAGCTTTCTTT. This sequence encodes CASSYSTGVRTEAFF.

This clonotype has at least ten counts. This chain joins TRBV28 and TRBJ1-5; TRBD1 is a possible D gene (6 bases). Germline V gene sequence: CDR1 MDHEN, CDR2 SYDVKM. V lost 7 bases, J lost 4 bases, and 8 bases lay in between. The CDR3 spans 12 residues. CDR3 protein: CASKGVNQPQHF. CDR3 DNA: TGTGCCAGCAAGGGGGTAAATCAGCCCCAGCATTTT. The variable domain in full, completed from reference TRBV28 and TRBJ1-5, reads DVKVTQSSRYLVKRTGEKVFLECVQDMDHENMFWYRQDPGLGLRLIYFSYDVKMKEKGDIPEGYSVSREKKERFSLILESASTNQTSMYLCASKGVNQPQHFGDGTRLSIL.

Only a few counts were recorded for this clonotype. This chain joins TRBV3-1 and TRBJ2-5, with TRBD1 matching 9 bases. The CDR3 is made up of 16 amino acids. V lost 4 bases and J lost 5; bases outside the gene matches: 11. Germline CDR1 reads LGHDT; CDR2 reads YNNKEL (reference sequence). This chain's CDR3 is CASSLKGGQGWETQYF. DNA for the CDR3: TGTGCCAGCAGCCTAAAGGGGGGACAGGGCTGGGAGACCCAGTACTTC.

This clonotype was detected ten times or more. This chain links TRBV11-2 with TRBJ2-3; D is perhaps TRBD1 (6 bases). The germline CDR1 and CDR2 sequences are SGHAT and FQNNGV. The CDR3 length is 16 residues. V lost 3 bases and J lost 6, with 19 bases in between. The CDR3 is CASSFWGPGSADTQYF. CDR3 nucleotides: TGTGCCAGCAGCTTTTGGGGGCCGGGATCTGCGGATACGCAGTATTTT.

This clonotype was found a few times. The chain employs TRBV7-9 and TRBJ2-1, with D unclear. CDR3 length equals 12 residues. Per germline, CDR1 SEHNR and CDR2 FQNEAQ (reference sequence). V shed 4 bases and J shed 14 bases, with 15 bases lying between them. The CDR3 DNA reads TGTGCCAGCAGCTCAGTCGTAGTTTGGGAGTTCTTC. Translating it yields CASSSVVVWEFF.

The V call is TRBV11-2, the J call TRBJ1-3; TRBD1 matches 11 bases. Trimming took 5 bases from V and 0 from J; bases not matched to a gene: 6. Germline V CDR1 and CDR2: SGHAT, FQNNGV. The CDR3 length is 17 residues. The CDR3 DNA sequence: TGTGCCAGCAGCCTCCGGGACAGGGGGGTCTCTGGAAACACCATATATTTT. Translated: CASSLRDRGVSGNTIYF.

This clonotype was observed at least ten times. The J gene is TRBJ1-5, the V gene TRBV6-1; D may be TRBD1 (5 bases). CDR3 length equals 14 residues. Germline assignment: CDR1 MNHNS and CDR2 SASEGT. With 4 bases removed from V and 2 bases from J, the gap between germline ends came to 9 bases. CDR3 loop: CASSAGTGNQPQHF. CDR3 bases: TGTGCCAGCAGTGCAGGGACTGGCAATCAGCCCCAGCATTTT.

This sequence joins TRBV9 and TRBJ2-7; 9 nucleotides align to TRBD2. The CDR3 is 19 residues long. From germline, CDR1 is SGDLS and CDR2 YYNGEE. The ends lost 2 bases at V and 0 bases at J; junction bases unmatched: 15. The CDR3 DNA sequence: TGTGCCAGCAGCGTTGTTCGCGGGGGGGGGGACTCCAGCTCCTACGAGCAGTACTTC. Amino acid sequence: CASSVVRGGGDSSSYEQYF.

The sample holds a few counts of this clonotype. This chain joins TRBV29-1 and TRBJ1-2; TRBD1 is a possible D gene (6 bases). The germline V gene has CDR1 SQVTM and CDR2 ANQGSEA. CDR3 size: 16 residues. The germline V and J ends were trimmed by 0 bases and 2 bases, with 16 bases remaining between them. DNA for the CDR3: TGCAGCGTTGAAGATGACAGGCAAAGGGCCAACTATGGCTACACCTTC. It encodes CSVEDDRQRANYGYTF.

Many counts were recorded for this clonotype. The chain has TRBV28 and TRBJ2-1; 9 nucleotides align to TRBD1. The CDR3 runs to 14 residues. V gave up 5 bases and J gave up 10 bases; unmatched junction bases: 9. In germline, CDR1 is MDHEN, CDR2 SYDVKM. The CDR3 DNA sequence: TGTGCCAGCAGTAGGACAGGGGCTCCATGGGAGCAGTTCTTC. The encoded protein is CASSRTGAPWEQFF.

The gene calls are TRBV7-9 and TRBJ2-5; perhaps D is TRBD1 or TRBD2 (5 bases each). The germline V gene has CDR1 SEHNR and CDR2 FQNEAQ (reference sequence). The CDR3 is 14 residues long. The V end lost 6 bases, the J end lost 3 bases, and 14 bases lay between the germline ends. The CDR3 DNA sequence: TGTGCCAGCAGTTATCAGGGACGGGAAGAGACCCAGTACTTC. Protein: CASSYQGREETQYF.

This clonotype appeared many times. The genes are TRBV27 and TRBJ1-6, with a possible D match to TRBD1 (5 bases). The germline V gene encodes CDR1 MNHEY and CDR2 SMNVEV (reference sequence). The length of the CDR3 is 15 residues. V lost 6 bases, J lost 10 bases, and 19 bases lay in between. The CDR3 DNA reads TGTGCCAGCAGAGAGCGGGGGGTGAGTGGGTCACCCCTCCACTTT. Translated, it gives CASRERGVSGSPLHF.

V and J are TRBV6-4 and TRBJ2-7; D remains ambiguous. Trimming removed 6 bases from V and 6 bases from J, with 12 bases in between. Per the germline V gene, CDR1 is MRHNA and CDR2 is SNTAGT. CDR3 length: 12 amino acids. The CDR3 coding sequence is TGTGCCAGCAGCCTTCGGCCGGGCGAGCAGTACTTC. It is translated as CASSLRPGEQYF.

In this sample, this clonotype turned up a few times. The chain carries TRBV28 and TRBJ2-7, with 7 bases matching TRBD1. Per germline, CDR1 MDHEN and CDR2 SYDVKM. The CDR3 runs 15 residues. V lost 5 bases to trimming and J lost 3 bases; unmatched junction nucleotides: 10. The DNA of the CDR3 is TGTGCCAGCAGTCTCAACCGGGACAGTAACTACGAGCAGTACTTC. It specifies CASSLNRDSNYEQYF.

This clonotype was picked up many times. The chain uses TRBV30 and TRBJ1-1; no definite D call. Germline CDR1 and CDR2: GTSNPN and SVGIG (reference sequence). The germline V and J ends were trimmed by 4 bases and 1 base, with 10 bases remaining between them. This CDR3 region has 13 residues. CDR3 sequence reads: CAWKEFRNTEAFF. As DNA, the CDR3 is TGTGCCTGGAAAGAGTTCAGGAACACTGAAGCTTTCTTT.

This clonotype was detected ten times or more. This rearrangement joins TRBV10-3 to TRBJ1-2; D remains ambiguous. V was trimmed by 2 bases and J by 4 bases, leaving 8 bases between them. The CDR3 is 13 amino acids. Germline loops: CDR1 ENHRY, CDR2 SYGVKD. The CDR3 DNA sequence: TGTGCCATCAGTGAGGGGAGACCCTATGGCTACACCTTC. It translates to CAISEGRPYGYTF.

In its sample, this clonotype was seen many times. The chain is built from TRBV28 and TRBJ1-2, with D unresolved. Germline assignment: CDR1 MDHEN and CDR2 SYDVKM. The CDR3 runs to 15 residues. V dropped 4 bases and J dropped 2 bases, with 14 bases sitting between them. The CDR3 protein is CASSSLINPNYGYTF. In nucleotides, the CDR3 is TGTGCCAGCAGTTCCCTTATAAACCCCAACTATGGCTACACCTTC.

This clonotype was detected only a few times. This chain connects TRBV10-2 to TRBJ1-1; D uncertain. Trimming removed 7 bases from V and 6 bases from J, with 12 bases in between. This CDR3 has 12 residues. The V gene's germline CDR1 is WSHSY and CDR2 SAAADI. CDR3 coding DNA: TGCGCCAGCATCCGCGACCGCGCTGAAGCTTTCTTT. It specifies CASIRDRAEAFF.

This clonotype was seen ten or more times. V gene TRBV11-1 combines with J gene TRBJ2-3; D not certain. The V gene's germline CDR1 is SGHAT and CDR2 FQDESV (reference sequence). This CDR3 contains 16 residues. V was shortened by 5 bases and J by 2 bases, with 17 bases between the two germline ends. In nucleotides, the CDR3 is TGTGCCAGCAGCAAAACCGGGTCTCACCCCACAGATACGCAGTATTTT. Its translation is CASSKTGSHPTDTQYF.

A note on this clonotype: The junction and the germline gene differ at one end; a read error may be behind it. The V call is TRBV27, the J call TRBJ1-5; D gene uncertain. The CDR3 totals 13 residues. Per germline, CDR1 MNHEY and CDR2 SMNVEV (reference sequence). The CDR3 loop reads CASSLESNRPQHF. The DNA of the CDR3 is TGTGCCAGCAGTTTAGAAAGCAATCGGCCCCAGCATTTT.

This clonotype occurred many times. V and J are TRBV11-2 and TRBJ2-7; TRBD1 or TRBD2 may be the D gene (5 bases each). The V gene lost 4 bases and the J gene lost 3 bases, with 13 bases spanning the gap. This CDR3 comprises 14 residues. Germline loops: CDR1 SGHAT, CDR2 FQNNGV. CDR3 region: CASSYSGTVYEQYF. CDR3 in DNA: TGTGCCAGCAGCTACTCCGGGACGGTCTACGAGCAGTACTTC.

This clonotype was seen repeatedly, ten times or more. The chain couples TRBV9 to TRBJ2-3; D ambiguous. Per the germline V gene, CDR1 is SGDLS and CDR2 is YYNGEE. CDR3 length: 13 amino acids. V dropped 0 bases and J dropped 2 bases, with 4 bases sitting between them. The CDR3: CASSVVSTDTQYF. The CDR3 region has the DNA TGTGCCAGCAGCGTAGTCTCCACAGATACGCAGTATTTT.

The table lists this clonotype with many counts. This chain uses TRBV7-9 with TRBJ2-7, with a weak D call TRBD1 (6 bases). From germline, CDR1 is SEHNR and CDR2 FQNEAQ (reference sequence). Trimming stripped 5 bases from V and 3 bases from J, with 17 bases between. This CDR3 region has 15 residues. CDR3 sequence reads: CASSPTGPGNYEQYF. DNA for the CDR3: TGTGCCAGCAGCCCTACAGGGCCGGGGAACTACGAGCAGTACTTC.

This clonotype came up many times. Here the CDR3 DNA reads TGTGCCAGCAGCGAACGGGGGGGAGGCTATGGCTACACCTTC. It yields the protein CASSERGGGYGYTF. This chain links TRBV7-2 with TRBJ1-2; D is possibly TRBD1 (5 bases). Trimming pared 5 bases from V and 4 bases from J, leaving 14 bases between. CDR3 size: 14 residues. In germline, CDR1 is SGHTA, CDR2 FQGNSA.

This clonotype was seen only a few times. A read error may produce the germline difference seen at one junction end. The chain uses TRBV28 and TRBJ1-1, with 7 nucleotides matching TRBD1. CDR1 and CDR2 (germline): MDHEN, SYDVKM. CDR3 length: 15 residues. The CDR3 DNA reads as TGTGCCAGCAGTTTATGGGGAGGGGGCGGTACTGAAGTTTTCTTT. Amino acid sequence: CASSLWGGGGTEVFF.

This clonotype was found once. A much larger clone differs by one base, so this may be a read error. This rearrangement joins TRBV2 to TRBJ2-2, with 7 bases lining up with TRBD1. This CDR3 spans 17 amino acids. From germline, CDR1 is SNHLY and CDR2 FYNNEI. Trimming at V came to 11 bases and at J to 3 bases, leaving 18 bases not matched to a gene. The chain's CDR3 is CAASPGQSISDTGELFF. In nucleotides, the CDR3 is TGTGCCGCCTCTCCGGGACAGAGTATCTCTGACACCGGGGAGCTGTTTTTT.

In its sample, this clonotype was seen a few times. The chain recombines TRBV25-1 with TRBJ1-1; D is unresolved. The CDR3 is 15 amino acids. CDR1 MGHDK and CDR2 SYGVNS come from the germline V gene. The V end lost 6 bases, the J end lost 2 bases, and 16 bases lay between the germline ends. The CDR3 loop reads CASSAAGSHNTEAFF. The CDR3 DNA follows: TGTGCCAGCAGCGCCGCCGGGTCACACAACACTGAAGCTTTCTTT.

This clonotype was recorded at least ten times. The chain is built from TRBV24-1 and TRBJ2-1; 12 positions match TRBD2. CDR1 and CDR2 from the germline V gene are KGHDR and SFDVKD. The CDR3 covers 18 residues. J lost 5 bases, V lost 4 bases, and 11 bases had no gene match. Here the CDR3 reads CATSEPGLAGKRHNEQFF. The CDR3 DNA reads as TGTGCCACCAGTGAACCTGGACTAGCGGGAAAAAGACACAATGAGCAGTTCTTC.

The chain combines TRBV11-2 with TRBJ2-2; 8 positions agree with TRBD2. The CDR3 sequence is 14 residues long. J lost 7 bases, V lost 6 bases, and 7 bases had no gene match. From germline, CDR1 is SGHAT and CDR2 FQNNGV. The CDR3 sequence: CASRLAAMHGELFF. In DNA, the CDR3 is TGTGCCAGCAGACTAGCGGCGATGCACGGGGAGCTGTTTTTT.

Turning to this clonotype: At one of its ends the junction is not consistent with the germline gene, which may arise from a read error. The chain uses TRBV24-1 and TRBJ2-1; maybe TRBD2 (6 bases). The CDR3 is made up of 13 amino acids. The germline V gene encodes CDR1 KGHDR and CDR2 SFDVKD. The CDR3 bases are TGTGCCACCAGTGATTTCGGCGGGAATGAGCAGTCCTTC. Translated: CATSDFGGNEQSF.

This clonotype occurred many times. DNA for the CDR3: TGTGCCAGCAGCCAAGATGGGTTTCACGAGCAGTACTTC. This translates into CASSQDGFHEQYF. The J gene is TRBJ2-7, the V gene TRBV14; no clear D gene. The CDR3 consists of 13 residues. V dropped 0 bases and J dropped 5 bases, with 8 bases sitting between them. Germline V lookup: CDR1 SGHDN, CDR2 FVKESK.